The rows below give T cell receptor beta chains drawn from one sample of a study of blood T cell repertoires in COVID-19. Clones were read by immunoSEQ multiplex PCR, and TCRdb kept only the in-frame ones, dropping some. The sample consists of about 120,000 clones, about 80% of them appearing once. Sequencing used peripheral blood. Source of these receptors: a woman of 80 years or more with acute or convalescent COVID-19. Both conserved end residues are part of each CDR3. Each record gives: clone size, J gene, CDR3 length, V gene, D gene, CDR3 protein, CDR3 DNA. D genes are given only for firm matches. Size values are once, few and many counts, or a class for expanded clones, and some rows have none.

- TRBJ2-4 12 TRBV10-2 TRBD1 CATSDRVNIQYF TGCGCCACCTCGGACAGGGTGAACATTCAGTACTTC
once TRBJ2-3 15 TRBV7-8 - CASSFLQIQTDTQYF TGTGCCAGCAGCTTCCTCCAGATACAAACAGATACGCAGTATTTT
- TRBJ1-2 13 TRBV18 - CASSPAGMDGYTF TGTGCCAGCTCACCGGCCGGGATGGATGGCTACACCTTC
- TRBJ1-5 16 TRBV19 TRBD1 CASSPRTGQSNQPQHF TGTGCCAGTAGCCCGAGGACAGGGCAAAGCAATCAGCCCCAGCATTTT
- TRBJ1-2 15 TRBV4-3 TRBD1 CASSQSRTGNYGYTF TGCGCCAGCAGCCAATCTAGGACAGGGAACTATGGCTACACCTTC
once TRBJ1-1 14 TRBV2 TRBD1 CASTLDRDYTEAFF TGTGCCAGCACCTTGGACAGGGACTACACTGAAGCTTTCTTT
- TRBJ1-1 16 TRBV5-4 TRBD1 CASSSQGAYRGTEAFF TGTGCCAGCAGCTCACAGGGGGCCTACAGGGGGACTGAAGCTTTCTTT
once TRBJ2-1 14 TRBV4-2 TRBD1 CASSQADRVNEQFF TGTGCCAGCAGCCAAGCGGACAGGGTAAATGAGCAGTTCTTC
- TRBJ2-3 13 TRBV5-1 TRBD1 CASHTGGTDTQYF TGCGCCAGCCATACAGGGGGCACAGATACGCAGTATTTT
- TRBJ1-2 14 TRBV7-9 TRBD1 CASSRQGRGYGYTF TGTGCCAGCAGCCGACAGGGGCGAGGCTATGGCTACACCTTC
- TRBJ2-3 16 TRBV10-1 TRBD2 CASRAPTSVGTDTQYF TGCGCCAGCCGGGCCCCGACTAGCGTGGGGACAGATACGCAGTATTTT
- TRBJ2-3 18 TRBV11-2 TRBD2 CASSFGGAGTSAADTQYF TGTGCCAGCAGCTTTGGGGGGGCAGGGACTAGCGCTGCAGATACGCAGTATTTT
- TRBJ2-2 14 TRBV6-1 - CASSEGAHTGELFF TGTGCCAGCAGTGAAGGGGCGCACACCGGGGAGCTGTTTTTT
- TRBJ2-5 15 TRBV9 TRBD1 CASSRLQGAIETQYF TGTGCCAGCAGTCGCTTACAGGGGGCAATCGAGACCCAGTACTTC
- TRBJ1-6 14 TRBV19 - CASGRELYNSPLHF TGTGCCAGTGGCAGGGAACTTTATAATTCACCCCTCCACTTT
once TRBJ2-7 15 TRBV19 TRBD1 CASSRQGPSSYEQYF TGTGCCAGTAGTAGACAGGGCCCCTCCTCCTACGAGCAGTACTTC
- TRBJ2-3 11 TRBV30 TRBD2 CACGEGDTQYF TGTGCCTGTGGGGAGGGTGATACGCAGTATTTT
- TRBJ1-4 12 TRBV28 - CASNIQNEKLFF TGTGCCAGCAATATACAAAATGAAAAACTGTTTTTT
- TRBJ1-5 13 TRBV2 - CASKSTLNQPQHF TGTGCCAGCAAATCCACCCTAAATCAGCCCCAGCATTTT
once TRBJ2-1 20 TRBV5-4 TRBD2 CASSGAGTSGGSRIYNEQFF TGTGCCAGCAGCGGGGCCGGGACTAGCGGGGGGTCACGAATATACAATGAGCAGTTCTTC
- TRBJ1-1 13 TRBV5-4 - CASSTQENTEAFF TGTGCCAGCAGCACACAGGAGAACACTGAAGCTTTCTTT
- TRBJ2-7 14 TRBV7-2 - CASSPGRGTYEQYF TGTGCCAGCAGCCCTGGGCGCGGGACCTACGAGCAGTACTTC
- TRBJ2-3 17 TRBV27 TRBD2 CASSRRWERGPGITQYF TGTGCCAGCAGTCGGCGGTGGGAGCGGGGCCCCGGTATTACGCAGTATTTT
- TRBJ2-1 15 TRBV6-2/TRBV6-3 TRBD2 CASSYPRTSRNEQFF TGTGCCAGCAGTTACCCACGGACTAGTAGAAATGAGCAGTTCTTC
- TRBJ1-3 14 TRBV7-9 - CASSLGGGGNTIYF TGTGCCAGCAGCCTAGGGGGAGGTGGAAACACCATATATTTT
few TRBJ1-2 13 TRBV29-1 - CSVSSSITAGYTF TGCAGCGTTTCTAGTTCCATCACGGCTGGCTACACCTTC
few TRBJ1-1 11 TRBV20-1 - CSALRGAEAFF TGCAGTGCCTTACGGGGGGCTGAAGCTTTCTTT
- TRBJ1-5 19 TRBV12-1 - CASSFARSDPGGSNQPQHF TGTGCCAGCAGCTTTGCCCGCTCAGACCCCGGAGGTAGCAATCAGCCCCAGCATTTT
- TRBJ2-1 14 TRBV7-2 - CASSFREQYNEQFF TGTGCCAGCAGCTTCCGGGAGCAGTACAATGAGCAGTTCTTC
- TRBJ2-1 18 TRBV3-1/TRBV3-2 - CASSQAEQGNAAYNEQFF TGTGCCAGCAGCCAAGCAGAACAGGGAAACGCCGCCTACAATGAGCAGTTCTTC
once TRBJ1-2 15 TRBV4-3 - CASSRSLDGSQGYTF TGCGCCAGCAGCCGATCCCTAGACGGGAGCCAAGGCTACACCTTC
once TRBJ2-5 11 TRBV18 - CASSPGRTQYF TGTGCCAGCTCACCGGGGCGGACCCAGTACTTC
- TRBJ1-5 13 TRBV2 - CASSVGGNQPQHF TGTGCCAGCAGTGTAGGGGGTAATCAGCCCCAGCATTTT
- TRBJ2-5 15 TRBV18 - CASSPWAHARETQYF TGTGCCAGCTCACCGTGGGCCCACGCCAGAGAGACCCAGTACTTC
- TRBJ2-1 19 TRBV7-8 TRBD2 CASSLSGTSGRTTYNEQFF TGTGCCAGCAGCTTGTCCGGGACTAGCGGGAGGACGACCTACAATGAGCAGTTCTTC
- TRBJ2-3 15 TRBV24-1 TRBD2 CATSGAGDRTDTQYF TGTGCCACAAGTGGAGCGGGGGATCGCACAGATACGCAGTATTTT
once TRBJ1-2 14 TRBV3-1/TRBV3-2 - CASSQEPGRGGYTF TGTGCCAGCAGCCAAGAACCAGGGAGGGGTGGCTACACCTTC
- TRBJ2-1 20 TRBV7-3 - CASSSQTTGAGIGSYNEQFF TGTGCCAGCAGCTCGCAGACTACTGGCGCGGGAATCGGGTCCTACAATGAGCAGTTCTTC
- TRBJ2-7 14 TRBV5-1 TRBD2 CASSLAGGADEQYF TGCGCCAGCAGCTTGGCCGGGGGGGCGGACGAGCAGTACTTC
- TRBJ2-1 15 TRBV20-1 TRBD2 CSASGAGPSNHEQFF TGCAGTGCTAGTGGAGCGGGACCCAGTAATCATGAGCAGTTCTTC
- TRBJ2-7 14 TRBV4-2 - CASSQDGWSYEQYF TGTGCCAGCAGCCAAGATGGCTGGAGTTACGAGCAGTACTTC
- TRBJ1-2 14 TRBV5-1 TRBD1 CASSSTGGNYGYTF TGCGCCAGCAGTTCGACAGGGGGTAACTATGGCTACACCTTC
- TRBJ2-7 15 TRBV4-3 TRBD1 CASSQSGTAYYEQYF TGCGCCAGCAGCCAATCCGGGACAGCCTACTACGAGCAGTACTTC
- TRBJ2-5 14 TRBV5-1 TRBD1 CASSLRGQQETQYF TGCGCCAGCAGCTTGCGGGGACAGCAAGAGACCCAGTACTTC